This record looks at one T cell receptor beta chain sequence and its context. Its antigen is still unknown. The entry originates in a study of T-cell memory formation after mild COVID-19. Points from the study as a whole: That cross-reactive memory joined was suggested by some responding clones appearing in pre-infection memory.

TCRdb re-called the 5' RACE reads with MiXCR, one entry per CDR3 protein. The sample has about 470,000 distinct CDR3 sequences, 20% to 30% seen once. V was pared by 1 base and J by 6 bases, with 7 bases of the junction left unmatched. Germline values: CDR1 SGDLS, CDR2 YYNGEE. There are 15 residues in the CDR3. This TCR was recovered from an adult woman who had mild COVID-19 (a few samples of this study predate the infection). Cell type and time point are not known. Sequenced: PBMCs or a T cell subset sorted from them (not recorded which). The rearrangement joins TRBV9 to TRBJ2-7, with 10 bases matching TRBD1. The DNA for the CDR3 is TGTGCCAGCAGCGTAACCCCGGGACAGGGGACCGAGCAGTACTTC. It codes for CASSVTPGQGTEQYF.